This T cell receptor (beta chain) was sequenced for a study of radiotherapy plus CTLA-4 blockade in lung cancer. Across the whole study: Of the patients, about 20% showed objective responses and around 29% attained disease control. Notes on the study in general: Per reports, early blood T cell clone dynamics, plus interferon-beta, forecast response most strongly. TCR clones originating in tumors grew in number in blood after radiotherapy plus ipilimumab.

Within the sample, this clone is medium-sized. Its matching antigen is unknown. CDR1 SGHDT and CDR2 YYEEEE come from the germline V gene. This CDR3 spans 14 amino acids. V gave up 4 bases and J gave up 4 bases, with 15 bases separating them. Only in-frame clones appear in the TCRdb table, and some are missing; sequencing was by immunoSEQ multiplex PCR. Of around 80,000 clones listed, 84% were seen once; the top ten hold about 0.79%. This TCR was sampled from a human donor with non-small cell lung cancer who had stable disease on radiotherapy plus ipilimumab. The sample was peripheral blood, taken from a patient treated with radiotherapy plus ipilimumab. This chain links TRBV5-6 with TRBJ2-7, with D possibly called TRBD1 or TRBD2 (6 bases each). CDR3 sequence reads: CASSRRGGEYEQYF. The DNA of the CDR3 is TGTGCCAGCAGCCGCAGGGGCGGGGAATACGAGCAGTACTTC.